This T cell receptor (beta chain) emerged from a study of identical twins. The donors were all healthy and Caucasian. TCRdb used MiXCR to reprocess the 5' RACE reads, holding one entry per CDR3 protein. The data show more than 1.5 million distinct CDR3 sequences, around 33% seen once. Germline assignment: CDR1 SGHNT and CDR2 YENEEA. The CDR3 runs 14 residues. V shed 5 bases and J shed 4 bases, with 14 bases lying between them. This clonotype appeared a single time. Its specificity is unknown. Study outcomes and limitations: Beta clonotypes that were abundant in cord blood contained fewer insertions, a pattern absent from memory repertoires. Models underestimated out-of-frame TCR alpha sharing in monozygotic twins.

The specimen sequenced was cord blood. The chain joins TRBV11-3 to TRBJ1-1; TRBD1 might be the D (6 bases). The clonotype originates from a newborn girl in good health. This chain's CDR3 is CASSPFTGSTEAFF. The CDR3 DNA is TGTGCCAGCAGCCCTTTCACAGGGTCCACTGAAGCTTTCTTT.